Listed below are T cell receptor beta chains from one sample, sequenced in a study of beta chain features in type 1 diabetes. Measured with immunoSEQ multiplex PCR; TCRdb has only the in-frame clones, and not every one. The sample consists of some 150,000 clones, roughly 48% of them appearing once. The sequenced material came from Tregs from blood. Receptors originate from a man younger than 30 in good health. Each CDR3 is given with its conserved first and last residue. Not all rows give a size; the values are once, few, many and, for expanded clones, a class.

v_call	j_call	clone_size	cdr3_aa
TRBV18	TRBJ2-1	few	CASSSYSEHEQFF
TRBV4-1	TRBJ1-4	.	CASSQGVNRGEKLFF
TRBV7-2	TRBJ2-7	.	CASSLFDRGEQYF
TRBV6-1	TRBJ2-7	.	CASGLAAYEQYF
TRBV10-3	TRBJ1-2	once	CATTSFSGPSNYGYTF
TRBV7-9	TRBJ1-2	few	CASSFDRPTIYGYTF
TRBV7-9	TRBJ1-6	.	CASSLSQGDSPLHF
TRBV9	TRBJ2-3	.	CASSVTLGWQGGRLGTDTQYF
TRBV6-5	TRBJ1-1	.	CASSLNDRARAFF
TRBV5-1	TRBJ1-1	few	CASRSQGMNTEAFF
TRBV2	TRBJ1-2	few	CASSPREVAYGYTF
TRBV5-8	TRBJ1-5	.	CASSPGTAPSNQPQHF
TRBV5-6	TRBJ1-1	.	CASSLWGVYNTEAFF
TRBV10-3	TRBJ1-6	.	CAIRTMGSSPLHF
TRBV7-9	TRBJ2-5	few	CASSLRESQETQYF
TRBV7-2	TRBJ2-3	few	CASSYNTGSSTDTQYF
TRBV20-1	TRBJ2-1	.	CSSKENEQFF
TRBV28	TRBJ1-3	.	CASSTQGRGVNTIYF
TRBV11-2	TRBJ2-5	.	CASSLTGTGALRETQYF
TRBV9	TRBJ2-5	.	CASSLPKEGDYNQLETQYF
TRBV6-1	TRBJ1-1	.	CASSVRSF
TRBV5-1	TRBJ2-7	.	CASSTLGAGEQYF
TRBV29-1	TRBJ2-1	.	CSVEVSGGYNEQFF
TRBV2	TRBJ1-5	.	CASIQDRYNQPQHF
TRBV19	TRBJ2-5	.	CASSMRRRGQETQYF
TRBV7-3	TRBJ2-1	few	CASSLGFRDNEQFF
TRBV28	TRBJ2-5	.	CASSSPGGGKETQYF
TRBV5-6	TRBJ2-2	few	CASSLFLGPGTGELFF
TRBV19	TRBJ1-1	few	CASGLEGRGNTEAFF
TRBV7-2	TRBJ2-1	.	CASSPQRGPRYEQFF
TRBV7-6	TRBJ2-6	many	CASSSGWEGRANVLTF
TRBV11-3	TRBJ2-7	.	CAGQSPFEQYF
TRBV4-2	TRBJ2-7	.	CASSQEISGFTYEQYF
TRBV4-3	TRBJ2-7	few	CASSQAVQTYEQYF
TRBV4-2	TRBJ2-7	.	CASSQEGTTPHEQYF
TRBV7-2	TRBJ2-1	few	CASSWSGTSGINEQFF
TRBV10-3	TRBJ2-2	.	CAISGGVATGELFF
TRBV4-3	TRBJ1-2	.	CASSQVVVTGGQSYGYTF
TRBV14	TRBJ1-2	once	CASSQDPFRQGGNYGYTF
TRBV4-3	TRBJ1-3	.	CASSQDIGDSGNTIYF
TRBV5-1	TRBJ2-3	few	CASSLGLAGTDTQYF
TRBV11-2	TRBJ2-5	.	CASSLGGGGEIETQYF
TRBV4-1	TRBJ2-2	.	CASSQDRASGELFF
TRBV28	TRBJ2-7	.	CASSLAGSQSYEQYF
TRBV2	TRBJ2-4	.	CASSWDSSKNIQYF
TRBV27	TRBJ1-3	.	CASSRNGNSGNTIYF
TRBV7-6	TRBJ2-7	.	CASSPGGGLAGAEQYF
TRBV27	TRBJ2-3	few	CASRRTAHLSSTDTQYF
TRBV7-9	TRBJ1-5	.	CASSFWGGPQHF
TRBV6-1	TRBJ1-4	.	CASSPLVATNEKLFF
TRBV5-1	TRBJ1-2	.	CASSLDRGLGYTF
TRBV7-3	TRBJ2-5	.	CASSSGLAGGTETQYF
TRBV6-1	TRBJ2-3	.	CASSDVAGGDTDTQYF